One and the same sample provided the 11 T cell receptor beta chains below, sequenced in a study of T cells in Graves' hyperthyroidism and ophthalmopathy. It was RNA transcripts that yielded the amplified TCR beta CDR3 regions. The primer set for the first-round RT-PCR of the TCR CDR3 was HTBI. TCRdb itself ran the multiplex PCR reads through MiXCR, one entry per CDR3 protein. The data show more than 500,000 distinct CDR3 sequences, roughly 45% seen once. The sequencing input was peripheral blood or thyroid tissue (not recorded which). Receptor source: an adult woman with Graves' disease, either hyperthyroidism or ophthalmopathy (not recorded which).

The V gene is TRBV20-1, the J gene TRBJ1-1; TRBD1 aligns across 9 bases. J lost 0 bases, V lost 1 base, and 0 bases had no gene match. CDR1 and CDR2 from the germline V gene are DFQATT and SNEGSKA (reference sequence). The CDR3 totals 14 residues. This CDR3 reads CSARGTGVNTEAFF. The CDR3 nucleotides read TGCAGTGCTAGAGGGACAGGGGTGAACACTGAAGCTTTCTTT.

This clonotype occurred many times. The CDR3 coding sequence is TGCAGCGTACAGACAGGGCTGGGTCAGCCCCAGCATTTT. Its translation: CSVQTGLGQPQHF. This rearrangement joins TRBV29-1 to TRBJ1-5; 7 nucleotides line up with TRBD1. J gave up 6 bases and V 6 bases, and 8 bases lay outside the gene matches. CDR3 length equals 13 residues. CDR1 and CDR2 from the germline V gene are SQVTM and ANQGSEA.

J is TRBJ1-6 and V is TRBV2; no definite D call. V was clipped by 7 bases and J by 3 bases, with 7 bases between them. The CDR3 is made up of 13 amino acids. Germline V gene lookup returns CDR1 SNHLY and CDR2 FYNNEI. CDR3 loop: CASTPVYNSPLHF. CDR3 bases: TGTGCCAGCACCCCGGTCTATAATTCACCCCTCCACTTT. Supplemented by reference TRBV2 and TRBJ1-6, the full variable domain reads EPEVTQTPSHQVTQMGQEVILRCVPISNHLYFYWYRQILGQKVEFLVSFYNNEISEKSEIFDDQFSVERPDGSNFTLKIRSTKLEDSAMYFCASTPVYNSPLHFGNGTRLTVT.

For this clonotype: This may arise from a read error, as a much more abundant clone is one base away. The chain is built from TRBV7-2 and TRBJ2-2; D possibly corresponds to TRBD2 (5 bases). The CDR3 contains 16 residues. The V gene's germline CDR1 is SGHTA and CDR2 FQGNSA. V shed 2 bases and J shed 4 bases, with 14 bases lying between them. Written as DNA, the CDR3 is TGTGCCAGCAGCTTATACCGAGGACGGGGCACCGGGGAGCTGTTTTTT. Amino acid sequence: CASSLYRGRGTGELFF.

The chain is built from TRBV29-1 and TRBJ1-4; D is possibly TRBD1 (5 bases). The CDR3 spans 14 residues. Germline CDR1 and CDR2: SQVTM and ANQGSEA. With 0 bases removed from V and 8 bases from J, the gap between germline ends came to 13 bases. The CDR3 spells CSVEDPRADEKLFF. The CDR3 nucleotides read TGCAGCGTTGAAGATCCCAGGGCGGACGAAAAACTGTTTTTT.

The chain joins TRBV20-1 to TRBJ2-1, with 13 bases that match TRBD2. Germline CDR1 is DFQATT and CDR2 is SNEGSKA (reference sequence). With 1 base clipped from V and 0 bases from J, the junction kept 3 bases outside the gene matches. The CDR3 is 17 residues long. The chain's CDR3 is CSARGGLAGSSYNEQFF. CDR3 coding DNA: TGCAGTGCTAGAGGGGGACTAGCGGGAAGCTCCTACAATGAGCAGTTCTTC.

As to this clonotype: The final CDR3 position lacks the conserved phenylalanine or tryptophan, pointing to a likely read error. The chain couples TRBV6-6 to TRBJ1-1; the D is unclear. The CDR3 runs to 12 residues. V gave up 2 bases and J gave up 1 base, with 2 bases separating them. Germline V gives CDR1 MNHNY, CDR2 SVGAGI (reference sequence). The chain's CDR3 is CASSYPNTEAFL. DNA of the CDR3: TGTGCCAGCAGTTACCCGAACACTGAAGCTTTCCTT.

This chain connects TRBV13 to TRBJ2-7; D might be TRBD2 (5 bases). CDR1 PRHDT and CDR2 FYEKMQ come from the germline V gene (reference sequence). The CDR3 covers 13 residues. Trimming shortened V by 4 bases and J by 1 base, and 8 bases separated the two germline ends. The CDR3 DNA follows: TGTGCCAGCAGCTCCGGGAAGTCCTACGAGCAGTACTTC. Translated: CASSSGKSYEQYF.

The CDR3 bases are TGTGCCAGCAGTGAAGCCGGCGGGGGAACAGTGTACGAGCAGTACTTC. It translates to CASSEAGGGTVYEQYF. The genes are TRBV2 and TRBJ2-7; 7 bases are a match to TRBD2. The CDR3 covers 16 residues. Trimming removed 0 bases from V and 4 bases from J; junction bases left unmatched: 9. The germline gives CDR1 SNHLY, CDR2 FYNNEI.

This chain uses TRBV6-5 with TRBJ1-1; the match to TRBD1 covers 8 bases. The length of the CDR3 is 11 residues. Germline CDR1 is MNHEY and CDR2 is SVGAGI. J lost 10 bases, V lost 9 bases, and 7 bases had no gene match. The CDR3: CASRLGTGAFF. The CDR3 region has the DNA TGTGCCAGTCGTCTGGGGACAGGAGCTTTCTTT.

In this sample, this clonotype turned up a few times. The chain joins TRBV15 to TRBJ2-2; 8 bases map to TRBD2. V was clipped by 5 bases and J by 6 bases; unmatched bases: 8. Germline V gene data show CDR1 as LNHNV and CDR2 as YYDKDF (reference sequence). The length of the CDR3 is 15 residues. CDR3: CATSYGLARAGELFF. The CDR3 coding sequence is TGTGCCACCAGCTATGGACTAGCTCGGGCCGGGGAGCTGTTTTTT.